This record covers a single T cell receptor beta chain. The antigen is not known. MiXCR, run by TCRdb on the reads, gives a single entry per CDR3 protein. The sample shows 900,000 to 950,000 distinct CDR3 sequences, about a third of them seen only once. This sample is drawn from a study of T cell repertoires in cytomegalovirus infection. Study-wide background: Matching HLA type, along with CMV infection, was indicated by public TCR beta signatures.

The CDR3 loop spans 12 amino acids. CDR1 and CDR2 (germline): KGHDR, SFDVKD. V lost 4 bases and J lost 6, with 7 bases in between. This sequence originates from a human donor in good health (CMV status not recorded). Some clones in this sample may be carry-over from other donors' samples. The chain recombines TRBV24-1 with TRBJ2-3; D gene unclear. The specimen comprised cultured CD8+ T cells from PBMCs, sampled from culture after CMV antigen stimulation. The CDR3 loop is CATSDGPDTQYF. In nucleotides, the CDR3 is TGTGCCACCAGTGACGGCCCCGATACGCAGTATTTT.